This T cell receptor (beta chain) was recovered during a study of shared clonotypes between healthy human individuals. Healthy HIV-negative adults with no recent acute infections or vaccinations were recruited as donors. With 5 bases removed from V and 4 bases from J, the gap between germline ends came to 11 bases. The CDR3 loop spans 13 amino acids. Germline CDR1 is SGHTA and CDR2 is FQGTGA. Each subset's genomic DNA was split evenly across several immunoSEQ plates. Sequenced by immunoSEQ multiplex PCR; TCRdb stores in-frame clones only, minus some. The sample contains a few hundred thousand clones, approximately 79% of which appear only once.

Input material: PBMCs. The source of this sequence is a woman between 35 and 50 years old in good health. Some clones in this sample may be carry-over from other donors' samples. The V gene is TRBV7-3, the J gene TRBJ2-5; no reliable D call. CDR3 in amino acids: CASSQLAGETQYF. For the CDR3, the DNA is TGTGCCAGCAGCCAATTAGCAGGAGAGACCCAGTACTTC.